The 32 T cell receptor beta chains presented below share a single source sample, sequenced in a study of T cell responses to AZD1222 COVID-19 vaccine (dated by TCRdb to 2020 to 2022). The sample's time point label is to be understood as: baseline before first vaccination. Library generation was performed with the immunoSEQ multiplex PCR assay. The source is immuneACCESS, and TCRdb retained only in-frame sequences with V and J called. Part of the clones is not carried over; for the studies checked, unresolved V genes explain less than half of this, and the remainder is unexplained. The sample records over 130,000 clones, 85% to 90% of which are singletons. Approximately 3.5% of the sample is in the top ten clones. The material was peripheral blood, obtained on day 0 of AZD1222 vaccination. Receptors were obtained from an adult in good health.

The chain has TRBV11-2 and TRBJ2-2; no definite D call. Trimming stripped 5 bases from V and 8 bases from J, with 9 bases between. The CDR3 runs 12 residues. From germline, CDR1 is SGHAT and CDR2 FQNNGV. CDR3 sequence: CASSLEEGELFF. CDR3 coding DNA: TGTGCCAGCAGCCTTGAAGAGGGGGAGCTGTTTTTT.

V is TRBV6-5 and J is TRBJ1-3; the D is unclear. The CDR3 is 15 residues long. The germline V gene encodes CDR1 MNHEY and CDR2 SVGAGI. Trimming left V 2 bases short and J 4 bases short, with 12 bases between. The CDR3 here is CASSYLVGVGNTIYF. The DNA for the CDR3 is TGTGCCAGCAGTTACCTGGTCGGAGTGGGAAACACCATATATTTT.

The V call is TRBV30, the J call TRBJ1-1; D is ambiguous. Germline CDR1 and CDR2: GTSNPN and SVGIG (reference sequence). With 3 bases removed from V and 3 bases from J, the gap between germline ends came to 23 bases. This CDR3 region has 17 residues. CDR3 DNA: TGTGCCTGGAGCGAACGTCCCCGAAGCGGGATGGACACTGAAGCTTTCTTT. The encoded protein is CAWSERPRSGMDTEAFF. Supplemented by reference TRBV30 and TRBJ1-1, the full variable domain reads SQTIHQWPATLVQPVGSPLSLECTVEGTSNPNLYWYRQAAGRGLQLLFYSVGIGQISSEVPQNLSASRPQDRQFILSSKKLLLSDSGFYLCAWSERPRSGMDTEAFFGQGTRLTVV.

This chain links TRBV7-2 with TRBJ2-3; 11 bases map to TRBD2. Per germline, CDR1 SGHTA and CDR2 FQGNSA. J gave up 6 bases and V 5 bases, and 10 bases lay outside the gene matches. This CDR3 has 16 amino acids. For the CDR3, the DNA is TGTGCCAGCAGCCCCCAACTAGCGGGAGTCGGGGATACGCAGTATTTT. This encodes CASSPQLAGVGDTQYF.

This chain uses TRBV3-1 (or the pseudogene TRBV3-2) with TRBJ1-2; D is perhaps TRBD1 (6 bases). The CDR3 contains 15 residues. The ends were cut back, 3 bases at V and 0 bases at J, with 11 bases in the middle. Germline CDR1 LGHDT, CDR2 YNNKEL (reference sequence). This CDR3 reads CASSHPGAPNYGYTF. CDR3 nucleotide sequence: TGTGCCAGCAGCCATCCGGGGGCGCCTAACTATGGCTACACCTTC.

V gene TRBV4-1 combines with J gene TRBJ1-2, with D tentatively TRBD1 (6 bases). Germline lookup yields CDR1 MGHRA and CDR2 YSYEKL. The CDR3 covers 16 residues. The germline V and J ends were trimmed by 1 base and 4 bases, with 16 bases remaining between them. CDR3 sequence: CASSQVGQPFFYGYTF. The CDR3 nucleotides read TGCGCCAGCAGCCAAGTGGGACAACCTTTTTTCTATGGCTACACCTTC.

This rearrangement joins TRBV28 to TRBJ2-4, with 8 bases aligning to TRBD2. Losses at the gene ends were 4 bases for V and 7 bases for J; bases not matched to a gene: 6. CDR1 MDHEN and CDR2 SYDVKM come from the germline V gene. This CDR3 comprises 14 residues. DNA of the CDR3: TGTGCCAGCAGTTCGAGTCGGGAGGGGAACATTCAGTACTTC. Its translation: CASSSSREGNIQYF.

The chain has TRBV10-3 and TRBJ1-1; D unresolved. Trimming removed 0 bases at V and 6 bases at J, with 8 bases between. The CDR3 is 13 residues long. The V gene's germline CDR1 is ENHRY and CDR2 SYGVKD. The CDR3 DNA reads as TGTGCCATCAGTGAGTCGCAGGTTTCTGAAGCTTTCTTT. This encodes CAISESQVSEAFF.

This chain uses TRBV19 with TRBJ1-1; D is undetermined. Germline CDR1 and CDR2: LNHDA and SQIVND (reference sequence). V was clipped by 5 bases and J by 8 bases, with 18 bases between them. The CDR3 has 14 amino acids. In nucleotides, the CDR3 is TGTGCCAGTAGTGGTCCAGGCGGCCATTCGGAAGCTTTCTTT. This sequence encodes CASSGPGGHSEAFF.

The rearrangement joins TRBV5-6 to TRBJ1-1, with D possibly being TRBD1 (5 bases). Trimming left V 2 bases short and J 5 bases short, with 19 bases between. Germline-derived CDR1 and CDR2 are SGHDT and YYEEEE. The CDR3 extends over 16 amino acids. CDR3 region: CASSFSGTRTGTEAFF. The CDR3 region has the DNA TGTGCCAGCAGCTTCTCCGGGACCCGAACAGGAACTGAAGCTTTCTTT.

This clone was observed a handful of times. The rearrangement links TRBV7-6 to TRBJ2-5, with 8 bases aligning to TRBD1. Trimming at V came to 5 bases and at J to 4 bases, leaving 6 bases not matched to a gene. This CDR3 has 14 amino acids. CDR1 and CDR2 from the germline V gene are SGHVS and FNYEAQ. The CDR3 protein is CASSTDRVVETQYF. Written as DNA, the CDR3 is TGTGCCAGCAGCACGGACAGGGTGGTAGAGACCCAGTACTTC.

Here the CDR3 reads CASSSTSGSQETQYF. The CDR3 nucleotides are TGTGCCAGCAGTTCAACTAGCGGAAGCCAAGAGACCCAGTACTTC. The chain uses TRBV6-2 or TRBV6-3 and TRBJ2-5; TRBD2 matches 8 bases. The CDR3 is 15 residues long. Germline V gives CDR1 MNHEY, CDR2 SVGEGT. The V and J ends lost 4 bases and 1 base, in that order; junction bases with no gene match: 5.

The chain couples TRBV5-1 to TRBJ2-3, with D perhaps being TRBD1 or TRBD2 (5 bases each). The CDR3 has 14 amino acids. Germline V lookup: CDR1 SGHRS, CDR2 YFSETQ. V lost 3 bases and J lost 2, with 10 bases in between. For the CDR3, the DNA is TGCGCCAGCAGCTGGGGGACCCCCACAGATACGCAGTATTTT. This encodes CASSWGTPTDTQYF.

This clone was recorded once. This rearrangement joins TRBV30 to TRBJ1-1, with a weak D call TRBD1 (5 bases). With 4 bases removed from V and 3 bases from J, the gap between germline ends came to 15 bases. The germline V gene encodes CDR1 GTSNPN and CDR2 SVGIG (reference sequence). The CDR3 sequence is 14 residues long. CDR3 sequence (DNA): TGTGCCTGGATCGCAGGTCAGGGTGACACTGAAGCTTTCTTT. This codes for CAWIAGQGDTEAFF.

This clone came up a few times. The chain carries TRBV29-1 and TRBJ1-2; 9 bases are shared with TRBD1. Germline CDR1 SQVTM, CDR2 ANQGSEA. J gave up 6 bases and V 7 bases, and 9 bases lay outside the gene matches. CDR3 length equals 13 residues. The CDR3 reads CSAGGTGTDGYTF. The CDR3 bases are TGCAGCGCCGGGGGGACAGGGACGGATGGCTACACCTTC. Full variable domain (rest looked up from reference TRBV29-1 and TRBJ1-2): SAVISQKPSRDICQRGTSLTIQCQVDSQVTMMFWYRQQPGQSLTLIATANQGSEATYESGFVIDKFPISRPNLTFSTLTVSNMSPEDSSIYLCSAGGTGTDGYTFGSGTRLTVV.

In its sample, this clone was seen once. CDR3 DNA: TGTGCCAGCAGTTTATTAAAAGGGGATAGAAACACCATATATTTT. Residues: CASSLLKGDRNTIYF. This chain links TRBV28 with TRBJ1-3; D might be TRBD1 (5 bases). The length of the CDR3 is 15 residues. The V gene's germline CDR1 is MDHEN and CDR2 SYDVKM. Trimming took off 1 base at V and 5 bases at J, with 12 bases between the two ends.

The genes are TRBV9 and TRBJ1-6, with D possibly being TRBD1 (5 bases). Germline loops: CDR1 SGDLS, CDR2 YYNGEE. The CDR3 loop spans 16 amino acids. V was shortened by 0 bases and J by 7 bases, with 14 bases between the two germline ends. CDR3 region: CASSVAQTGRNSPLHF. The DNA for the CDR3 is TGTGCCAGCAGCGTAGCTCAAACAGGAAGAAATTCACCCCTCCACTTT.

This clone is a singleton in its sample. The genes are TRBV2 and TRBJ2-1, with 9 bases matching TRBD2. Trimming removed 8 bases from V and 6 bases from J; junction bases left unmatched: 5. Germline V CDR1 and CDR2: SNHLY, FYNNEI. The CDR3 extends over 13 amino acids. CDR3: CASGGGRANEQFF. CDR3 coding DNA: TGTGCCAGCGGAGGCGGGAGGGCCAATGAGCAGTTCTTC. The full variable domain, with the rest looked up from reference TRBV2 and TRBJ2-1, is EPEVTQTPSHQVTQMGQEVILRCVPISNHLYFYWYRQILGQKVEFLVSFYNNEISEKSEIFDDQFSVERPDGSNFTLKIRSTKLEDSAMYFCASGGGRANEQFFGPGTRLTVL.

This CDR3 reads CASSLSRWGTGGFQETQYF. In nucleotides, the CDR3 is TGTGCCAGCAGTTTATCGAGGTGGGGTACAGGGGGGTTTCAAGAGACCCAGTACTTC. This chain connects TRBV27 to TRBJ2-5, with 8 bases that match TRBD1. The CDR3 loop spans 19 amino acids. After removal of 0 bases from V and 2 bases from J, the junction contained 14 bases not matched to a gene. In germline, CDR1 is MNHEY, CDR2 SMNVEV (reference sequence).

The chain employs TRBV24-1 and TRBJ1-2; D unclear. With 0 bases removed from V and 8 bases from J, the gap between germline ends came to 18 bases. This CDR3 has 16 residues. In germline, CDR1 is KGHDR, CDR2 SFDVKD. CDR3 sequence reads: CATSDLRFLDLQGYTF. For the CDR3, the DNA is TGTGCCACCAGTGATTTGCGTTTCCTGGACCTACAGGGCTACACCTTC.

The chain carries TRBV12-3 or TRBV12-4 and TRBJ1-5; tentative D call: TRBD1 (6 bases). V lost 6 bases and J 3 bases, leaving 9 bases between the germline ends. The CDR3 totals 13 residues. The DNA of the CDR3 is TGTGCCAGCAGCTGGACAGTCAATCAGCCCCAGCATTTT. Its protein is CASSWTVNQPQHF.

This clone was observed a few times. V is TRBV18 and J is TRBJ2-7, with 11 nucleotides matching TRBD2. The CDR3 contains 16 residues. V lost 0 bases to trimming and J lost 7 bases; unmatched junction nucleotides: 8. CDR1 is KGHSH, CDR2 LQKENI, per germline. CDR3 sequence reads: CASSPPLAGGIKEQYF. The CDR3 DNA reads TGTGCCAGCTCACCACCGCTAGCGGGAGGTATTAAAGAGCAGTACTTC.

The V and J genes are TRBV7-2 and TRBJ2-7, with a possible D match to TRBD2 (6 bases). The germline gives CDR1 SGHTA, CDR2 FQGNSA. Trimming removed 1 base at V and 5 bases at J, with 21 bases between. The CDR3 is made up of 17 amino acids. The CDR3 spells CASSLGRGWGRDNEQYF. CDR3 bases: TGTGCCAGCAGCTTAGGCCGGGGGTGGGGTCGTGATAACGAGCAGTACTTC. The whole variable domain, filled in from reference TRBV7-2 and TRBJ2-7, reads GAGVSQSPSNKVTEKGKDVELRCDPISGHTALYWYRQSLGQGLEFLIYFQGNSAPDKSGLPSDRFSAERTGGSVSTLTIQRTQQEDSAVYLCASSLGRGWGRDNEQYFGPGTRLTVT.

The chain joins TRBV19 to TRBJ1-5; 8 bases align to TRBD1. Trimming cost V 6 bases and J 2 bases; bases outside gene matches: 6. Germline V gives CDR1 LNHDA, CDR2 SQIVND (reference sequence). This CDR3 contains 15 residues. CDR3 nucleotide sequence: TGTGCCAGTAGGATCGCAGGGGGCGGCAATCAGCCCCAGCATTTT. This translates into CASRIAGGGNQPQHF.

The chain employs TRBV15 and TRBJ1-1; D unclear. Trimming shortened V by 0 bases and J by 1 base, and 3 bases separated the two germline ends. The CDR3 runs 13 residues. Looked up from germline, CDR1 is LNHNV and CDR2 is YYDKDF (reference sequence). The CDR3 sequence: CATSRERNTEAFF. DNA for the CDR3: TGTGCCACCAGCAGAGAAAGGAACACTGAAGCTTTCTTT.

The J gene is TRBJ2-1, the V gene TRBV4-2; D gene ambiguous. Trimming shortened V by 0 bases and J by 4 bases, and 13 bases separated the two germline ends. This CDR3 has 16 amino acids. In germline, CDR1 is LGHNA, CDR2 YNFKEQ. Here the CDR3 reads CASSQDGVAAYNEQFF. In DNA, the CDR3 is TGTGCCAGCAGCCAAGATGGGGTAGCAGCGTACAATGAGCAGTTCTTC.

The rearrangement joins TRBV7-2 to TRBJ2-7; no definite D call. Germline lookup yields CDR1 SGHTA and CDR2 FQGNSA. The CDR3 is made up of 15 amino acids. Between the trimmed V and J ends, which lost 6 bases and 0 bases, there was a span of 15 bases. DNA of the CDR3: TGTGCCAGCAGTTTGGACCTAGAAATCTCCTACGAGCAGTACTTC. Translation: CASSLDLEISYEQYF. The full variable domain, completed using reference TRBV7-2 and TRBJ2-7, is GAGVSQSPSNKVTEKGKDVELRCDPISGHTALYWYRQSLGQGLEFLIYFQGNSAPDKSGLPSDRFSAERTGGSVSTLTIQRTQQEDSAVYLCASSLDLEISYEQYFGPGTRLTVT.

This chain links TRBV7-2 with TRBJ2-1; 10 bases are a match to TRBD2. The CDR3 length is 18 residues. Germline CDR1 reads SGHTA; CDR2 reads FQGNSA. Trimming at V came to 2 bases and at J to 6 bases, leaving 13 bases not matched to a gene. This chain's CDR3 is CASSLLILAGDGLNEQFF. CDR3 nucleotides: TGTGCCAGCAGCTTACTAATCCTAGCGGGAGATGGGCTCAATGAGCAGTTCTTC.

This clone was seen a handful of times. The V and J genes are TRBV6-5 and TRBJ2-1; 7 bases map to TRBD2. Germline V gene sequence: CDR1 MNHEY, CDR2 SVGAGI. The V and J ends lost 6 bases and 2 bases, in that order; junction bases with no gene match: 4. The CDR3 loop spans 14 amino acids. The CDR3 is CASRWEGPYNEQFF. The DNA of the CDR3 is TGTGCCAGCAGGTGGGAGGGTCCCTACAATGAGCAGTTCTTC.

The chain is built from TRBV5-4 and TRBJ1-1; possible D gene TRBD1, 5 bases. V lost 4 bases to trimming and J lost 4 bases, with 17 bases between them. CDR3 size: 15 residues. CDR1 and CDR2 from the germline V gene are SGHNT and YYREEE (reference sequence). The CDR3 loop reads CASSIRDGWVTEAFF. CDR3 coding DNA: TGTGCCAGCAGCATCCGGGACGGGTGGGTCACTGAAGCTTTCTTT.

This clone was detected only once. The CDR3 DNA is TGTGCCAGTAGTCCGGCTGGGGGACCAAATGAAAAACTGTTTTTT. This sequence encodes CASSPAGGPNEKLFF. The rearrangement joins TRBV19 to TRBJ1-4; a possible D gene is TRBD1 (5 bases). The CDR3 totals 15 residues. Germline V CDR1 and CDR2: LNHDA, SQIVND (reference sequence). Trimming cost V 5 bases and J 5 bases, with 15 bases left between them.

The chain is built from TRBV12-3 or TRBV12-4 and TRBJ2-1, with D tentatively TRBD1 (6 bases). V lost 3 bases, J lost 6 bases, and 9 bases lay in between. The CDR3 extends over 13 amino acids. The CDR3 protein is CASSFAGANEQFF. The CDR3 DNA reads as TGTGCCAGCAGTTTTGCAGGGGCCAATGAGCAGTTCTTC.